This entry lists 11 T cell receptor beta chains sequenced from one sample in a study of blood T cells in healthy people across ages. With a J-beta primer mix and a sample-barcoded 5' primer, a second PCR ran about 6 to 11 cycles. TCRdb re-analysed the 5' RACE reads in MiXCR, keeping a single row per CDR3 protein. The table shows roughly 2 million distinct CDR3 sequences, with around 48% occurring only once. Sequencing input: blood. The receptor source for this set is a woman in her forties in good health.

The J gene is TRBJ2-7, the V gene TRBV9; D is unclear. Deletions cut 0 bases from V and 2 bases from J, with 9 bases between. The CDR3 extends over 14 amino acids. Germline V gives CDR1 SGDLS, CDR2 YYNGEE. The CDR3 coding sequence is TGTGCCAGCAGCGTAGGGAGTCTAGCCTACGAGCAGTACTTC. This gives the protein CASSVGSLAYEQYF. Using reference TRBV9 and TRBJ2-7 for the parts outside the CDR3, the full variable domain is DSGVTQTPKHLITATGQRVTLRCSPRSGDLSVYWYQQSLDQGLQFLIQYYNGEERAKGNILERFSAQQFPDLHSELNLSSLELGDSALYFCASSVGSLAYEQYFGPGTRLTVT.

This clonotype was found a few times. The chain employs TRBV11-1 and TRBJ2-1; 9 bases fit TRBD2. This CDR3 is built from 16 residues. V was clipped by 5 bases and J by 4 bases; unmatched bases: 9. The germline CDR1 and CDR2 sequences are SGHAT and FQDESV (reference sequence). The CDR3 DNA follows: TGTGCCAGCAGCCCACCGACTAGCGGACTTTACAATGAGCAGTTCTTC. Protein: CASSPPTSGLYNEQFF. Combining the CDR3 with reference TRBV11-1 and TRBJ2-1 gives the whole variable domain EAEVAQSPRYKITEKSQAVAFWCDPISGHATLYWYRQILGQGPELLVQFQDESVVDDSQLPKDRFSAERLKGVDSTLKIQPAELGDSAMYLCASSPPTSGLYNEQFFGPGTRLTVL.

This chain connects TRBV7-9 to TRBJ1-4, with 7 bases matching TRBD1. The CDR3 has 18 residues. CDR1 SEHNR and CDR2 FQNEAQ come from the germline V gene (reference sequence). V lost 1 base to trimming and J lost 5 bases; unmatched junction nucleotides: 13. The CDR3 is CASSLVSSDRALNEKLFF. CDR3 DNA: TGTGCCAGCAGCTTAGTTTCTTCCGACAGGGCCTTAAATGAAAAACTGTTTTTT.

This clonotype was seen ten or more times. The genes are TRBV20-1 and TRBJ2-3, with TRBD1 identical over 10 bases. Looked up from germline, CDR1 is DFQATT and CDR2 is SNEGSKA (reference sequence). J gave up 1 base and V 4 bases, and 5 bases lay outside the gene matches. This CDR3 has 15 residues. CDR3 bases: TGCAGTGCTATTCCCGGGACAGGGGGCACAGATACGCAGTATTTT. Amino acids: CSAIPGTGGTDTQYF.

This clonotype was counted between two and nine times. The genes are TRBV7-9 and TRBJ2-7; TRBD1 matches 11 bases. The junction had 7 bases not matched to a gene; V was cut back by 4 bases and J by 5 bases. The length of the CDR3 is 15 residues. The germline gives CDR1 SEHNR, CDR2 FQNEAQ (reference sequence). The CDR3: CASSSTGQGANEQYF. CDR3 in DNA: TGTGCCAGCAGCTCGACCGGACAGGGGGCTAACGAGCAGTACTTC.

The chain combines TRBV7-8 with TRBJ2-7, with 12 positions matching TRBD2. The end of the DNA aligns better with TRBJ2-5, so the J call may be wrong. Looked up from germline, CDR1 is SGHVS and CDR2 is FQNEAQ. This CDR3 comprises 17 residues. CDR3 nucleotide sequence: TGTGCCAGCAACTTCCGGTCGACTAGCGGGGGAAAAGAGACCCAGTACTTC. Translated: CASNFRSTSGGKETQYF.

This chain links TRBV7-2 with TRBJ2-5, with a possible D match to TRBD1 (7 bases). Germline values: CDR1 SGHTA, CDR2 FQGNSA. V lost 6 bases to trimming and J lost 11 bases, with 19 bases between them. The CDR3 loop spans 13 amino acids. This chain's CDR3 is CASRRPGGGEQYF. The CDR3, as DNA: TGTGCCAGCAGGCGACCAGGGGGAGGTGAGCAGTACTTC. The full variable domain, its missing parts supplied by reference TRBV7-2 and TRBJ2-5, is GAGVSQSPSNKVTEKGKDVELRCDPISGHTALYWYRQSLGQGLEFLIYFQGNSAPDKSGLPSDRFSAERTGGSVSTLTIQRTQQEDSAVYLCASRRPGGGEQYFGPGTRLLVL.

For the CDR3, the DNA is TGTGCCAGCGGACGGGAGCCAGATACGCAGTATTTT. Its protein product is CASGREPDTQYF. The chain links TRBV6-5 to TRBJ2-3, with D possibly matching TRBD2 (6 bases). With 8 bases removed from V and 4 bases from J, the gap between germline ends came to 10 bases. The CDR3 extends over 12 amino acids. CDR1 and CDR2 from the germline V gene are MNHEY and SVGAGI.

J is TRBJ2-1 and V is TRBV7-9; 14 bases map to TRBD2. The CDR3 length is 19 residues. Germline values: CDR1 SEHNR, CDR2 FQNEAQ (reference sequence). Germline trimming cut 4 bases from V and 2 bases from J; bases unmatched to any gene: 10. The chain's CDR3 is CASSSNRGLAGETYNEQFF. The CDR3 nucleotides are TGTGCCAGCAGCTCGAATCGGGGACTAGCGGGGGAGACCTACAATGAGCAGTTCTTC.

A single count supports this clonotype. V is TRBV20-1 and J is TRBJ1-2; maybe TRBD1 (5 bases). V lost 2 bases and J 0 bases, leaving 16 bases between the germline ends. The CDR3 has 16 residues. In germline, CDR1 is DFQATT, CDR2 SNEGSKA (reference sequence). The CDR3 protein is CSARQGMGTSNYGYTF. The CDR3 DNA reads TGCAGTGCTAGACAGGGCATGGGAACTTCTAACTATGGCTACACCTTC.

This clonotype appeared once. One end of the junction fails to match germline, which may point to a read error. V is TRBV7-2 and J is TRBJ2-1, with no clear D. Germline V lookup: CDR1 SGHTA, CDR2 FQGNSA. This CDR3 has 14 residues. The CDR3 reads CASSLPGRYNEQFF. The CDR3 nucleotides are TGTGCCAGCAGCTTGCCCGGACGGTACAACGAGCAGTTCTTC.